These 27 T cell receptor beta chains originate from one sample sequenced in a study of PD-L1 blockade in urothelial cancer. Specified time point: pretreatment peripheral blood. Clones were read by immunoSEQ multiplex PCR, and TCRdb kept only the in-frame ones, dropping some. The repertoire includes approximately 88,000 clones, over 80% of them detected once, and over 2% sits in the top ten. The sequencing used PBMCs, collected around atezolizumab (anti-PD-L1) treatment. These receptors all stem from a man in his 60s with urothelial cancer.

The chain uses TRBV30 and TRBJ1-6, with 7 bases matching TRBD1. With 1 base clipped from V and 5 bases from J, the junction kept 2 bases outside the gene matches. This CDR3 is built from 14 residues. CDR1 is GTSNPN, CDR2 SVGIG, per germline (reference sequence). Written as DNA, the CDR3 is TGTGCCTGGAGTGCCGGGACAGATAATTCACCCCTCCACTTT. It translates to CAWSAGTDNSPLHF.

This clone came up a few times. CDR3 sequence (DNA): TGTGCCAGCAGTACCTACGGGGGGGCCTCCTACAATGAGCAGTTCTTC. It specifies CASSTYGGASYNEQFF. This chain uses TRBV2 with TRBJ2-1; TRBD2 matches at 8 bases. The V and J ends lost 5 bases and 0 bases, in that order; junction bases with no gene match: 6. CDR3 length equals 16 residues. Looked up from germline, CDR1 is SNHLY and CDR2 is FYNNEI.

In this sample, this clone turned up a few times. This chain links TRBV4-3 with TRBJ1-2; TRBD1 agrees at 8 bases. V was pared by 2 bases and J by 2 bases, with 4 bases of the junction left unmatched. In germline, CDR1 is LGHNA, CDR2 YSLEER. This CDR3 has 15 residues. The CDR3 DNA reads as TGCGCCAGCAGCCAATCGTGGACAGGGAACTATGGCTACACCTTC. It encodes CASSQSWTGNYGYTF.

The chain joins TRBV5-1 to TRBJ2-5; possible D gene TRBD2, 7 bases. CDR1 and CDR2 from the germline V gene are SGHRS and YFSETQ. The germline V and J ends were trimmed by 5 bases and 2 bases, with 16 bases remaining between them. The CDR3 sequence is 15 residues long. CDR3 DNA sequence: TGCGCCAGCAGTCCGAGGGGGGGAGGACAAGAGACCCAGTACTTC. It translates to CASSPRGGGQETQYF.

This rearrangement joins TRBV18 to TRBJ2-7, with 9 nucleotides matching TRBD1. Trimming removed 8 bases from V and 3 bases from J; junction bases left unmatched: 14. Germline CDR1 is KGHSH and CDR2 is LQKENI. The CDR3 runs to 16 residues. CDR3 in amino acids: CASTSPLGTGSYEQYF. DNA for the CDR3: TGTGCCAGCACTTCACCACTTGGGACAGGGAGCTACGAGCAGTACTTC. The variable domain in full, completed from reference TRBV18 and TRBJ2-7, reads NAGVMQNPRHLVRRRGQEARLRCSPMKGHSHVYWYRQLPEEGLKFMVYLQKENIIDESGMPKERFSAEFPKEGPSILRIQQVVRGDSAAYFCASTSPLGTGSYEQYFGPGTRLTVT.

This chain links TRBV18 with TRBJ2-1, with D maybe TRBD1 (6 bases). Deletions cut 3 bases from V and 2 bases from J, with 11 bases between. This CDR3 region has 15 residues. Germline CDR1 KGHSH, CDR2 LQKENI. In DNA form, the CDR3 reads TGTGCCAGCTCACCGCAGGGGCGTACCTACAATGAGCAGTTCTTC. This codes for CASSPQGRTYNEQFF.

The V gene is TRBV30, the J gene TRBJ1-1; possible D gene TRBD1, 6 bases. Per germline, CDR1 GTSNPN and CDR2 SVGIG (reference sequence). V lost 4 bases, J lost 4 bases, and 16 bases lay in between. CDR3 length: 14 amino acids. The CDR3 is CAWNKQGGSTEAFF. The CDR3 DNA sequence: TGTGCCTGGAACAAACAGGGAGGGAGCACTGAAGCTTTCTTT. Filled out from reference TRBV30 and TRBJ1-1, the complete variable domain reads SQTIHQWPATLVQPVGSPLSLECTVEGTSNPNLYWYRQAAGRGLQLLFYSVGIGQISSEVPQNLSASRPQDRQFILSSKKLLLSDSGFYLCAWNKQGGSTEAFFGQGTRLTVV.

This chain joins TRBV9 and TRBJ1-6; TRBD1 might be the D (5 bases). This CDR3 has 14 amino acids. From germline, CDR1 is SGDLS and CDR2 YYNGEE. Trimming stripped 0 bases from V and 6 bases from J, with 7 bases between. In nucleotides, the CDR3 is TGTGCCAGCAGCGTAGGACAGATTAATTCACCCCTCCACTTT. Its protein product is CASSVGQINSPLHF.

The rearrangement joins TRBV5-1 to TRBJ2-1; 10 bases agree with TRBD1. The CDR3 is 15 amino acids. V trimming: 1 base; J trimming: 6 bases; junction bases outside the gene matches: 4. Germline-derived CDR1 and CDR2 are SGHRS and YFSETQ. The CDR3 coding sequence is TGCGCCAGCAGCTTGTGGGACAGGGGTATCAATGAGCAGTTCTTC. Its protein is CASSLWDRGINEQFF.

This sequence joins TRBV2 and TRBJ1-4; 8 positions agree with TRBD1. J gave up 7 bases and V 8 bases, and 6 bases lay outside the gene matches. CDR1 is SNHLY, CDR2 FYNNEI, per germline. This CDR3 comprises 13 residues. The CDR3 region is CASQDRDGEKLFF. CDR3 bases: TGTGCCAGCCAGGACAGGGATGGTGAAAAACTGTTTTTT.

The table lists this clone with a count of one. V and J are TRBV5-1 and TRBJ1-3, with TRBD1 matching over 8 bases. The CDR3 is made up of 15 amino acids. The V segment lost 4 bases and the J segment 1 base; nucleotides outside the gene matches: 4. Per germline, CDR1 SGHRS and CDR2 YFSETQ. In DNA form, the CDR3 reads TGCGCCAGCAGCGACGGACAGGGTTCTGGAAACACCATATATTTT. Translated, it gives CASSDGQGSGNTIYF.

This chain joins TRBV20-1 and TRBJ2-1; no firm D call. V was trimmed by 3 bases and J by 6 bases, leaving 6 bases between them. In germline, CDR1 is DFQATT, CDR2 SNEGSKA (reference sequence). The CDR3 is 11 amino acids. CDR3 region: CSASGANEQFF. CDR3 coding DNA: TGCAGTGCTAGCGGAGCCAATGAGCAGTTCTTC.

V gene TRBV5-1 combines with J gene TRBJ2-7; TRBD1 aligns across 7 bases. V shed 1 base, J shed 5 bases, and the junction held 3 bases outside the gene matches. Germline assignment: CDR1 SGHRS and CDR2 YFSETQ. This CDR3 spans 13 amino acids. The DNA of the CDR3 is TGCGCCAGCAGCTTGAACAGGGGTAACGAGCAGTACTTC. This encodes CASSLNRGNEQYF.

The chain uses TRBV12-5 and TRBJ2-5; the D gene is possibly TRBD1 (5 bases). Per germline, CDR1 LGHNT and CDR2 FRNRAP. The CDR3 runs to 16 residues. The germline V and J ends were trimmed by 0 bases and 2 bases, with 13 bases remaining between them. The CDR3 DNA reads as TGTGCTAGTGGTTTGGTACTCCGGCAGGGACAAGAGACCCAGTACTTC. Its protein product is CASGLVLRQGQETQYF. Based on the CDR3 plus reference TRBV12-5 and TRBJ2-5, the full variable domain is DARVTQTPRHKVTEMGQEVTMRCQPILGHNTVFWYRQTMMQGLELLAYFRNRAPLDDSGMPKDRFSAEMPDATLATLKIQPSEPRDSAVYFCASGLVLRQGQETQYFGPGTRLLVL.

The chain's CDR3 is CASIPGQGLHFGGYTF. CDR3 in DNA: TGTGCCAGTATTCCGGGACAGGGGCTTCACTTTGGTGGCTACACCTTC. This chain uses TRBV19 with TRBJ1-2; TRBD1 matches 10 bases. The CDR3 runs to 16 residues. Germline values: CDR1 LNHDA, CDR2 SQIVND (reference sequence). With 7 bases clipped from V and 7 bases from J, the junction kept 15 bases outside the gene matches.

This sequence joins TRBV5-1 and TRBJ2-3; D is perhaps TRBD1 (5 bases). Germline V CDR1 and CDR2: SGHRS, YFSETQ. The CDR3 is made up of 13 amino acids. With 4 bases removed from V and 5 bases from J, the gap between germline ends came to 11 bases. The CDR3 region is CASSPQGGDTQYF. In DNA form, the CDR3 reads TGCGCCAGCAGCCCGCAGGGTGGAGATACGCAGTATTTT.

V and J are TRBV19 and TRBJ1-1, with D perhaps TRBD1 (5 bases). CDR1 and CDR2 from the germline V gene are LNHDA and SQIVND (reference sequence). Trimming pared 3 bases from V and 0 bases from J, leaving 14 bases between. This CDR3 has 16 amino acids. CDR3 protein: CASSMGRELLNTEAFF. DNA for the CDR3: TGTGCCAGTAGTATGGGCAGGGAACTCTTGAACACTGAAGCTTTCTTT.

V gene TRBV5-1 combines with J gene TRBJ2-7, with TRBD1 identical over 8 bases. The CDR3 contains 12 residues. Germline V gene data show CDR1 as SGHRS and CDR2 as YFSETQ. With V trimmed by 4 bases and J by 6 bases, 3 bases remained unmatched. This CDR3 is CASSPDRGEQYF. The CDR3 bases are TGCGCCAGCAGCCCCGACAGGGGCGAGCAGTACTTC.

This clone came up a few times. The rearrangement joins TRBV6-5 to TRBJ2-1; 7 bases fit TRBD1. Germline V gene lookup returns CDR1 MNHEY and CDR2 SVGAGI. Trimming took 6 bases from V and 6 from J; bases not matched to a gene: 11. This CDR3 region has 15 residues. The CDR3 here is CASSLRGQSLNEQFF. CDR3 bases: TGTGCCAGCAGCTTAAGGGGACAGTCCCTCAATGAGCAGTTCTTC.

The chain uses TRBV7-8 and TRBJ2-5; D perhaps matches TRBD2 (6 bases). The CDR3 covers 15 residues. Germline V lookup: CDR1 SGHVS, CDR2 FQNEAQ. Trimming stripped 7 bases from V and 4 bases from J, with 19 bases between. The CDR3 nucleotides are TGTGCCAGCACCAACCGCGGGGCTCAAGGAGAGACCCAGTACTTC. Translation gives CASTNRGAQGETQYF. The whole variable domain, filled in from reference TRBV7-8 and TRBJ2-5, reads GAGVSQSPRYKVAKRGQDVALRCDPISGHVSLFWYQQALGQGPEFLTYFQNEAQLDKSGLPSDRFFAERPEGSVSTLKIQRTQQEDSAVYLCASTNRGAQGETQYFGPGTRLLVL.

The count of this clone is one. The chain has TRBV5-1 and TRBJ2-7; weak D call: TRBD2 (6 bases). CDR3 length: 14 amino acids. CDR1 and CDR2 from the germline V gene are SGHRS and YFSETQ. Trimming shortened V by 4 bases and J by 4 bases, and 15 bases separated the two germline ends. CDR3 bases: TGCGCCAGCAGCCCTGGCGGGAAGGTGTACGAGCAGTACTTC. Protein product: CASSPGGKVYEQYF.

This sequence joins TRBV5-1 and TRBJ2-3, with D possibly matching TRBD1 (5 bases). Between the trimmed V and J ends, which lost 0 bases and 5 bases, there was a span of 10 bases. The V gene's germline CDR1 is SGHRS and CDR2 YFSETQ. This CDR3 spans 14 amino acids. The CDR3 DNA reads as TGCGCCAGCAGCTTGGTCCAGGGCAGAGATACGCAGTATTTT. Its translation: CASSLVQGRDTQYF.

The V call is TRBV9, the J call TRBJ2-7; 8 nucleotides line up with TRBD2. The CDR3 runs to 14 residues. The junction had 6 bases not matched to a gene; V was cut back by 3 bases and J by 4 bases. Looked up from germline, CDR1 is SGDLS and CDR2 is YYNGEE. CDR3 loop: CASSAGLDRYEQYF. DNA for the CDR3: TGTGCCAGCAGCGCGGGACTAGATCGGTACGAGCAGTACTTC.

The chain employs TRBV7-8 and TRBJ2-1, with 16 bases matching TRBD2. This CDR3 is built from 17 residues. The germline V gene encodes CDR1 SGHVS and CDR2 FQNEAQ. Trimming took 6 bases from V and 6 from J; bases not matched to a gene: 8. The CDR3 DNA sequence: TGTGCCAGCAGTCGGGGACTAGCGGGAGGGCCGGGCAATGAGCAGTTCTTC. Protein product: CASSRGLAGGPGNEQFF.

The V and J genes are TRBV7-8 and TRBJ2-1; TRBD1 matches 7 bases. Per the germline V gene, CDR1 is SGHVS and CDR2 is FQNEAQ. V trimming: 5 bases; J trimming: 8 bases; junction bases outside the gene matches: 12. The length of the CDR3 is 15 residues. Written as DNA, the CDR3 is TGTGCCAGCAGCGGAAGACAGGGAGATCTCTATGAGCAGTTCTTC. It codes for CASSGRQGDLYEQFF.

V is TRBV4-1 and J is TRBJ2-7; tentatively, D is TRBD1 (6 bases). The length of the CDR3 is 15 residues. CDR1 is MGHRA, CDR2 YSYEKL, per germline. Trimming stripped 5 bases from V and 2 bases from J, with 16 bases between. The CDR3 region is CASSNAGTQTYEQYF. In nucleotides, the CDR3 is TGCGCCAGCAGCAACGCCGGGACACAAACCTACGAGCAGTACTTC.

In DNA, the CDR3 is TGCAGCGTGGCGGAACGGACAGGGCGCAATCAGCCCCAGCATTTT. It translates to CSVAERTGRNQPQHF. V gene TRBV29-1 combines with J gene TRBJ1-5; 8 nucleotides match TRBD1. This CDR3 has 15 residues. V shed 6 bases and J 2 bases; nucleotides not matched to a gene: 9. Per germline, CDR1 SQVTM and CDR2 ANQGSEA.